Listed below are T cell receptor beta chains from one sample, sequenced in a study of cytomegalovirus exposure and HLA in healthy donors. Using immunoSEQ multiplex PCR, the repertoire was profiled, and TCRdb retains in-frame clones only, with some absent. The sample contains 91,000 or so clones, approximately 76% of which appear only once. The material sequenced was PBMCs. These receptors were obtained from a young man in good health and CMV-seropositive. The CDR3 runs from the conserved cysteine through the conserved F or W. The order of the fields is V gene, D gene, clone size, J gene, CDR3 protein, CDR3 DNA. The D gene is left open where the match is weak. Only some rows state a clone size, as once, few, many or a class for expanded clones.

V gene: TRBV11-1
D gene: .
clone size: .
J gene: TRBJ2-7
CDR3 protein: CASSLRLSYEQYF
CDR3 DNA: TGTGCCAGCAGCTTGAGGCTTTCCTACGAGCAGTACTTC

V gene: TRBV2
D gene: .
clone size: .
J gene: TRBJ1-6
CDR3 protein: CASSEGYQGPLHF
CDR3 DNA: TGTGCCAGCAGTGAAGGCTACCAGGGCCCCCTCCACTTT

V gene: TRBV4-1
D gene: TRBD1
clone size: .
J gene: TRBJ2-3
CDR3 protein: CASSQSTGSLDTQYF
CDR3 DNA: TGCGCCAGCAGCCAGTCGACAGGGTCACTAGATACGCAGTATTTT

V gene: TRBV5-1
D gene: TRBD1
clone size: few
J gene: TRBJ1-2
CDR3 protein: CASSPNPGQGNYGYTF
CDR3 DNA: TGCGCCAGCAGCCCAAACCCGGGACAGGGGAACTATGGCTACACCTTC

V gene: TRBV19
D gene: .
clone size: few
J gene: TRBJ2-1
CDR3 protein: CASSRLNSYNEQFF
CDR3 DNA: TGTGCCAGTAGTAGACTTAACTCCTACAATGAGCAGTTCTTC

V gene: TRBV9
D gene: TRBD2
clone size: few
J gene: TRBJ2-7
CDR3 protein: CASSAGGSTAYEQYF
CDR3 DNA: TGTGCCAGCAGCGCCGGGGGGAGCACGGCCTACGAGCAGTACTTC

V gene: TRBV2
D gene: .
clone size: .
J gene: TRBJ2-7
CDR3 protein: CASSGRALDYEQYF
CDR3 DNA: TGTGCCAGCAGTGGCAGGGCCCTCGACTACGAGCAGTACTTC

V gene: TRBV19
D gene: .
clone size: .
J gene: TRBJ1-2
CDR3 protein: CASSTGQTSYGYTF
CDR3 DNA: TGTGCCAGTAGTACAGGACAGACTTCCTATGGCTACACCTTC

V gene: TRBV27
D gene: .
clone size: .
J gene: TRBJ2-1
CDR3 protein: CASSWGDEQFF
CDR3 DNA: TGTGCCAGCAGTTGGGGGGATGAGCAGTTCTTC

V gene: TRBV11-2
D gene: .
clone size: .
J gene: TRBJ2-2
CDR3 protein: CASSLQGNTGELFF
CDR3 DNA: TGTGCCAGCAGTCTCCAGGGGAACACCGGGGAGCTGTTTTTT

V gene: TRBV11-2
D gene: .
clone size: .
J gene: TRBJ2-7
CDR3 protein: CASSSRQQGGEQYF
CDR3 DNA: TGTGCCAGCAGCTCCCGCCAACAGGGTGGGGAGCAGTACTTC

V gene: TRBV10-3
D gene: TRBD2
clone size: .
J gene: TRBJ2-1
CDR3 protein: CAISPGRDFEQFF
CDR3 DNA: TGTGCCATCAGCCCGGGGAGGGACTTTGAGCAGTTCTTC

V gene: TRBV4-3
D gene: TRBD2
clone size: .
J gene: TRBJ2-3
CDR3 protein: CASSQVIGAGAGDTQYF
CDR3 DNA: TGCGCCAGCAGCCAGGTCATCGGGGCGGGAGCAGGGGATACGCAGTATTTT

V gene: TRBV11-1
D gene: .
clone size: .
J gene: TRBJ2-5
CDR3 protein: CASSLGLETQYF
CDR3 DNA: TGTGCCAGCAGTTTAGGGCTGGAGACCCAGTACTTC

V gene: TRBV30
D gene: .
clone size: .
J gene: TRBJ2-2
CDR3 protein: CAWRGAVNTGELFF
CDR3 DNA: TGTGCCTGGAGAGGGGCGGTGAACACCGGGGAGCTGTTTTTT

V gene: TRBV27
D gene: .
clone size: .
J gene: TRBJ2-1
CDR3 protein: CASSLDFYNEQFF
CDR3 DNA: TGTGCCAGCAGTTTAGACTTCTACAATGAGCAGTTCTTC

V gene: TRBV28
D gene: .
clone size: .
J gene: TRBJ1-5
CDR3 protein: CASSLPVTHQPQHF
CDR3 DNA: TGTGCCAGCAGTTTACCGGTTACCCATCAGCCCCAGCATTTT

V gene: TRBV7-2
D gene: .
clone size: .
J gene: TRBJ1-3
CDR3 protein: CASSLVRGFSGNTIYF
CDR3 DNA: TGTGCCAGCAGCTTAGTCAGAGGGTTCTCGGGAAACACCATATATTTT

V gene: TRBV25-1
D gene: .
clone size: .
J gene: TRBJ2-1
CDR3 protein: CASTGDEQFF
CDR3 DNA: TGTGCCAGCACGGGAGATGAGCAGTTCTTC

V gene: TRBV7-6
D gene: .
clone size: once
J gene: TRBJ2-2
CDR3 protein: CASSLDGGTNTGELFF
CDR3 DNA: TGTGCCAGCAGCTTAGATGGCGGGACGAACACCGGGGAGCTGTTTTTT

V gene: TRBV29-1
D gene: .
clone size: .
J gene: TRBJ2-2
CDR3 protein: CSVLPGSGELFF
CDR3 DNA: TGCAGCGTCCTTCCAGGGTCCGGGGAGCTGTTTTTT

V gene: TRBV11-2
D gene: .
clone size: .
J gene: TRBJ2-1
CDR3 protein: CASSDPPAGKYNEQFF
CDR3 DNA: TGTGCCAGCAGCGACCCGCCCGCGGGGAAATACAATGAGCAGTTCTTC

V gene: TRBV5-1
D gene: .
clone size: few
J gene: TRBJ1-1
CDR3 protein: CASSLGGGAEAFF
CDR3 DNA: TGCGCCAGCAGCTTGGGAGGGGGGGCTGAAGCTTTCTTT

V gene: TRBV4-2
D gene: .
clone size: .
J gene: TRBJ2-7
CDR3 protein: CASSQPQGGSYEQYF
CDR3 DNA: TGTGCCAGCAGCCAACCACAGGGTGGGTCCTACGAGCAGTACTTC

V gene: TRBV20-1
D gene: .
clone size: .
J gene: TRBJ2-7
CDR3 protein: CSARIAHEQYF
CDR3 DNA: TGCAGTGCTAGAATAGCCCACGAGCAGTACTTC

V gene: TRBV6-1
D gene: TRBD2
clone size: .
J gene: TRBJ2-5
CDR3 protein: CASSALAGSSETQYF
CDR3 DNA: TGTGCCAGCAGTGCCCTAGCGGGGAGTTCAGAGACCCAGTACTTC

V gene: TRBV19
D gene: .
clone size: .
J gene: TRBJ1-5
CDR3 protein: CASSLNSNQPQHF
CDR3 DNA: TGTGCCAGTAGCCTAAATAGCAATCAGCCCCAGCATTTT

V gene: TRBV20-1
D gene: TRBD2
clone size: .
J gene: TRBJ2-7
CDR3 protein: CSARAGAVQYF
CDR3 DNA: TGCAGTGCTAGGGCGGGAGCGGTGCAGTACTTC

V gene: TRBV6-6
D gene: .
clone size: .
J gene: TRBJ2-5
CDR3 protein: CASSYAREQETQYF
CDR3 DNA: TGTGCCAGCAGTTACGCCCGGGAGCAAGAGACCCAGTACTTC

V gene: TRBV11-2
D gene: TRBD1
clone size: .
J gene: TRBJ2-5
CDR3 protein: CASSGQGPQETQYF
CDR3 DNA: TGTGCCAGCAGCGGACAGGGACCCCAAGAGACCCAGTACTTC

V gene: TRBV6-5
D gene: .
clone size: .
J gene: TRBJ1-1
CDR3 protein: CASSFGGTEAFF
CDR3 DNA: TGTGCCAGCAGTTTTGGAGGAACTGAAGCTTTCTTT

V gene: TRBV6-5
D gene: TRBD1
clone size: .
J gene: TRBJ1-2
CDR3 protein: CASSSDRAYGYTF
CDR3 DNA: TGTGCCAGCAGTTCGGACAGGGCCTATGGCTACACCTTC

V gene: TRBV4-1
D gene: .
clone size: .
J gene: TRBJ1-4
CDR3 protein: CASSQVSENDEKLFF
CDR3 DNA: TGCGCCAGCAGCCAAGTGAGCGAGAATGATGAAAAACTGTTTTTT

V gene: TRBV5-4
D gene: .
clone size: few
J gene: TRBJ1-4
CDR3 protein: CASSRGQNPNEKLFF
CDR3 DNA: TGTGCCAGCAGCCGTGGACAGAATCCTAATGAAAAACTGTTTTTT

V gene: TRBV4-3
D gene: .
clone size: few
J gene: TRBJ2-5
CDR3 protein: CASSQDSGSTETQYF
CDR3 DNA: TGCGCCAGCAGCCAAGATTCAGGCTCGACGGAGACCCAGTACTTC

V gene: TRBV10-3
D gene: TRBD1
clone size: few
J gene: TRBJ1-2
CDR3 protein: CAISENGQGVVWSYTF
CDR3 DNA: TGTGCCATCAGTGAGAACGGACAGGGGGTAGTTTGGAGCTACACCTTC

V gene: TRBV7-9
D gene: .
clone size: .
J gene: TRBJ2-1
CDR3 protein: CASSLDGGGYNEQFF
CDR3 DNA: TGTGCCAGCAGCTTAGACGGGGGTGGTTACAATGAGCAGTTCTTC

V gene: TRBV7-9
D gene: .
clone size: .
J gene: TRBJ1-1
CDR3 protein: CASSQRRGDTEAFF
CDR3 DNA: TGTGCCAGCAGCCAAAGACGGGGGGACACTGAAGCTTTCTTT

V gene: TRBV4-1
D gene: TRBD1
clone size: .
J gene: TRBJ2-7
CDR3 protein: CASSQERQGDHEQYF
CDR3 DNA: TGCGCCAGCAGCCAAGAACGACAGGGAGACCACGAGCAGTACTTC

V gene: TRBV5-1
D gene: .
clone size: .
J gene: TRBJ2-1
CDR3 protein: CASRAGTSSYNEQFF
CDR3 DNA: TGCGCCAGCAGGGCGGGAACAAGCTCCTACAATGAGCAGTTCTTC

V gene: TRBV7-8
D gene: TRBD2
clone size: .
J gene: TRBJ2-1
CDR3 protein: CASSLSGSDAYNEQFF
CDR3 DNA: TGTGCCAGCAGCCTCAGCGGGAGCGACGCCTACAATGAGCAGTTCTTC

V gene: TRBV15
D gene: TRBD2
clone size: .
J gene: TRBJ2-3
CDR3 protein: CATSWRGEADTQYF
CDR3 DNA: TGTGCCACCAGCTGGCGGGGGGAGGCGGATACGCAGTATTTT

V gene: TRBV19
D gene: .
clone size: .
J gene: TRBJ1-5
CDR3 protein: CASRAGFQPQHF
CDR3 DNA: TGTGCCTCGAGAGCAGGGTTCCAGCCCCAGCATTTT

V gene: TRBV29-1
D gene: .
clone size: .
J gene: TRBJ2-4
CDR3 protein: CSVLETGIAKNIQYF
CDR3 DNA: TGCAGCGTTTTAGAAACAGGGATAGCCAAAAACATTCAGTACTTC

V gene: TRBV5-1
D gene: TRBD1
clone size: few
J gene: TRBJ1-1
CDR3 protein: CASSATGEVNTEAFF
CDR3 DNA: TGCGCCAGCAGTGCTACAGGGGAGGTCAACACTGAAGCTTTCTTT

V gene: TRBV6-1
D gene: .
clone size: .
J gene: TRBJ2-7
CDR3 protein: CASSEAQDFYEQYF
CDR3 DNA: TGTGCCAGCAGTGAAGCACAAGATTTCTACGAGCAGTACTTC

V gene: TRBV11-3
D gene: .
clone size: few
J gene: TRBJ2-1
CDR3 protein: CASSLGRGNNEQFF
CDR3 DNA: TGTGCCAGCAGCTTGGGCAGGGGAAACAATGAGCAGTTCTTC

V gene: TRBV28
D gene: .
clone size: once
J gene: TRBJ2-7
CDR3 protein: CASSLAYEQYF
CDR3 DNA: TGTGCCAGCAGTTTAGCGTACGAGCAGTACTTC

V gene: TRBV5-1
D gene: TRBD1
clone size: once
J gene: TRBJ2-7
CDR3 protein: CASSMGQGYEQYF
CDR3 DNA: TGCGCCAGCAGCATGGGACAGGGCTACGAGCAGTACTTC

V gene: TRBV19
D gene: .
clone size: .
J gene: TRBJ1-1
CDR3 protein: CASSLQKLTGGDTEAFF
CDR3 DNA: TGTGCCAGTAGCCTACAAAAACTGACTGGAGGAGACACTGAAGCTTTCTTT

V gene: TRBV7-9
D gene: TRBD2
clone size: .
J gene: TRBJ2-2
CDR3 protein: CASSYSRESRTGELFF
CDR3 DNA: TGTGCCAGCAGCTATTCGCGGGAGTCGCGAACCGGGGAGCTGTTTTTT

V gene: TRBV5-8
D gene: TRBD1
clone size: .
J gene: TRBJ1-5
CDR3 protein: CASSAGQGLGGNQPQHF
CDR3 DNA: TGTGCCAGCAGCGCGGGACAGGGGCTGGGTGGCAATCAGCCCCAGCATTTT

V gene: TRBV5-4
D gene: TRBD1
clone size: .
J gene: TRBJ2-1
CDR3 protein: CASSIGTVGEQFF
CDR3 DNA: TGTGCCAGCAGCATTGGGACAGTCGGGGAGCAGTTCTTC

V gene: TRBV21-1
D gene: .
clone size: few
J gene: TRBJ1-6
CDR3 protein: CASSKAGQWNSPLHF
CDR3 DNA: TGTGCCAGCAGCAAAGCGGGACAGTGGAATTCACCCCTCCACTTT

V gene: TRBV14
D gene: .
clone size: .
J gene: TRBJ2-3
CDR3 protein: CASSQGLSGYNTDTQYF
CDR3 DNA: TGTGCCAGCAGCCAAGGGCTTAGCGGCTATAACACAGATACGCAGTATTTT